A single sample gave rise to the 18 T cell receptor beta chains below, sequenced in a study of shared clonotypes between healthy human individuals (dated by TCRdb to the early 2020s). Library preparation used the immunoSEQ multiplex PCR assay. TCRdb's version of the immuneACCESS table is confined to in-frame rearrangements and falls short of the full clone set. An unresolved V gene accounts for under half of the shortfall where checked; the remainder is of unknown origin. In this sample the table shows 1.5 million to 2.5 million clones, around 96% of which occur a single time. The biggest ten clones account for approximately 1% of the sample. CD8 naive samples consisted of CD45RO-negative cells that were positively selected for CCR7, yielding a CD45RA+CCR7+ population without TemRA cells. The sample was naive CD8+ T cells sorted from blood. The cell subset or site label here, explained by the study, means: CD45RA+CCR7+. All receptors come from a man younger than 30 in good health.

The CDR3 nucleotides are TGTGCCAGCAGCCCAGGCGTTTGGCAGGGGACTCGGGATGAGCAGTTCTTC. Its translation is CASSPGVWQGTRDEQFF. The chain uses TRBV28 and TRBJ2-1; D might be TRBD1 or TRBD2, each matching 6 bases. The V end was cut by 6 bases, the J end by 8 bases, with 26 bases between. Germline V gene sequence: CDR1 MDHEN, CDR2 SYDVKM. This CDR3 has 17 residues.

V gene TRBV4-2 combines with J gene TRBJ1-6, with D perhaps TRBD1 (6 bases). Germline CDR1 is LGHNA and CDR2 is YNFKEQ. This CDR3 is built from 17 residues. With 0 bases removed from V and 8 bases from J, the gap between germline ends came to 17 bases. CDR3 loop: CASSQDPRGEADSPLHF. The CDR3 nucleotides are TGTGCCAGCAGCCAAGACCCGAGGGGGGAAGCGGATTCACCCCTCCACTTT.

This rearrangement joins TRBV5-6 to TRBJ2-7; D perhaps matches TRBD1 (5 bases). This CDR3 comprises 15 residues. In germline, CDR1 is SGHDT, CDR2 YYEEEE. Trimming removed 1 base from V and 2 bases from J, with 13 bases in between. CDR3 nucleotides: TGTGCCAGCAGCTTGTATCCGTCGACAGCCTACGAGCAGTACTTC. It encodes CASSLYPSTAYEQYF.

The chain employs TRBV5-1 and TRBJ2-7; D is perhaps TRBD1 (5 bases). CDR1 SGHRS and CDR2 YFSETQ come from the germline V gene. The CDR3 is made up of 15 amino acids. Trimming stripped 4 bases from V and 6 bases from J, with 20 bases between. The CDR3 here is CASSVTTGSRIEQYF. The CDR3 nucleotides are TGCGCCAGCAGCGTAACTACAGGCTCCCGCATCGAGCAGTACTTC.

Of note for this clone: Here the CDR3 omits its conserved ending phenylalanine or tryptophan, so a read error is the likely source. J is TRBJ1-6 and V is TRBV6-1; D is uncertain. Per germline, CDR1 MNHNS and CDR2 SASEGT. Trimming shortened V by 1 base and J by 15 bases, and 10 bases separated the two germline ends. The CDR3 runs to 12 residues. The CDR3 spells CASSEESVSLHL. As DNA, the CDR3 is TGTGCCAGCAGTGAAGAGTCAGTTAGCCTCCACCTT.

The chain links TRBV4-1 to TRBJ2-7; 9 bases match TRBD2. The J segment lost 3 bases and the V segment lost 0 bases, leaving 9 bases of the junction unmatched. Germline V gene sequence: CDR1 MGHRA, CDR2 YSYEKL. The length of the CDR3 is 17 residues. The CDR3, as DNA: TGCGCCAGCAGCCAAGATCCGATTACTAGCGGGCTCTACGAGCAGTACTTC. Residues: CASSQDPITSGLYEQYF.

The CDR3 nucleotides read TGTGCCAGCAGCTTGCAGGGAGCCCCCTACGAGCAGTACTTC. It specifies CASSLQGAPYEQYF. The chain links TRBV5-6 to TRBJ2-7; D tentatively fits TRBD1 or TRBD2 (5 bases each). Trimming took 1 base from V and 2 from J, leaving 10 bases between them. This CDR3 comprises 14 residues. CDR1 is SGHDT and CDR2 is YYEEEE in the germline V gene.

V and J are TRBV11-2 and TRBJ2-7; D is uncertain. V lost 1 base and J 6 bases, leaving 10 bases between the germline ends. The CDR3 is made up of 13 amino acids. The germline V gene encodes CDR1 SGHAT and CDR2 FQNNGV. The CDR3 protein is CASSLVGVGEQYF. The CDR3, as DNA: TGTGCCAGCAGCTTAGTTGGGGTTGGCGAGCAGTACTTC.

The CDR3 protein is CASSPFSGDSAYEQYF. CDR3 DNA sequence: TGTGCCAGCAGCCCATTCTCGGGGGACAGCGCCTACGAGCAGTACTTC. The chain links TRBV7-6 to TRBJ2-7; D possibly corresponds to TRBD1 (7 bases). CDR1 is SGHVS and CDR2 is FNYEAQ in the germline V gene. The ends were cut back, 5 bases at V and 2 bases at J, with 19 bases in the middle. The CDR3 totals 16 residues.

Worth noting for this clone: This specimen includes other DNA sequences encoding the same CDR3. The V call is TRBV9, the J call TRBJ1-1; no clear D. The CDR3 totals 14 residues. Between the trimmed V and J ends, which lost 3 bases and 0 bases, there was a span of 9 bases. Germline loops: CDR1 SGDLS, CDR2 YYNGEE. The chain's CDR3 is CASSATPVNTEAFF. In DNA form, the CDR3 reads TGTGCCAGCAGCGCTACTCCAGTGAACACTGAAGCTTTCTTT. Full variable domain (remainder filled in from reference TRBV9 and TRBJ1-1): DSGVTQTPKHLITATGQRVTLRCSPRSGDLSVYWYQQSLDQGLQFLIQYYNGEERAKGNILERFSAQQFPDLHSELNLSSLELGDSALYFCASSATPVNTEAFFGQGTRLTVV.

The rearrangement uses TRBV6-5 and TRBJ1-4, with TRBD1 identical over 7 bases. Germline-derived CDR1 and CDR2 are MNHEY and SVGAGI. The CDR3 runs to 15 residues. J gave up 7 bases and V 0 bases, and 5 bases lay outside the gene matches. The chain's CDR3 is CASSYSQGVAEKLFF. CDR3 nucleotide sequence: TGTGCCAGCAGTTACTCTCAGGGGGTGGCTGAAAAACTGTTTTTT.

The rearrangement joins TRBV29-1 to TRBJ2-7, with D possibly matching TRBD1 (5 bases). The ends were cut back, 4 bases at V and 3 bases at J, with 13 bases in the middle. The CDR3 length is 13 residues. CDR1 and CDR2 (germline): SQVTM, ANQGSEA. The DNA of the CDR3 is TGCAGCGTTGGGGCTAGGGGCGGCTACGAGCAGTACTTC. Translating gives CSVGARGGYEQYF.

This chain connects TRBV6-1 to TRBJ2-7; D is uncertain. The CDR3 spans 15 residues. The V end lost 4 bases, the J end lost 5 bases, and 18 bases lay between the germline ends. Germline CDR1 MNHNS, CDR2 SASEGT. Here the CDR3 reads CASSALRGPADEQYF. The CDR3 DNA reads as TGTGCCAGCAGTGCCCTTCGAGGACCTGCCGACGAGCAGTACTTC.

The rearrangement uses TRBV4-1 and TRBJ1-4, with D maybe TRBD1 (5 bases). V shed 2 bases and J shed 5 bases, with 15 bases lying between them. The CDR3 extends over 16 amino acids. Germline V lookup: CDR1 MGHRA, CDR2 YSYEKL. CDR3 in DNA: TGCGCCAGCAGCCAAACCCCAGGGCTTATAAATGAAAAACTGTTTTTT. Amino acid sequence: CASSQTPGLINEKLFF.

The rearrangement uses TRBV6-5 and TRBJ2-2; the match to TRBD2 covers 7 bases. Trimming removed 8 bases from V and 7 bases from J; junction bases left unmatched: 10. Germline lookup yields CDR1 MNHEY and CDR2 SVGAGI. The CDR3 length is 14 residues. The CDR3 region is CASRGGGGVGELFF. The CDR3 DNA sequence: TGTGCCAGCCGCGGCGGGGGAGGGGTCGGGGAGCTGTTTTTT.

The chain has TRBV11-2 and TRBJ1-5; 12 bases fit TRBD1. Trimming at V came to 4 bases and at J to 6 bases, leaving 4 bases not matched to a gene. Germline V gene lookup returns CDR1 SGHAT and CDR2 FQNNGV. This CDR3 spans 15 amino acids. CDR3 bases: TGTGCCAGCAGCTGGGGACAGGGGGCTGGTCAGCCCCAGCATTTT. This sequence encodes CASSWGQGAGQPQHF.

The V and J genes are TRBV4-3 and TRBJ2-1, with TRBD2 identical over 9 bases. CDR3 length: 16 amino acids. V shed 0 bases and J 10 bases; nucleotides not matched to a gene: 10. Per germline, CDR1 LGHNA and CDR2 YSLEER. CDR3 protein: CASSQDSGGRAEEQFF. The CDR3 DNA reads TGCGCCAGCAGCCAAGATAGCGGCGGGAGGGCTGAAGAGCAGTTCTTC.

The rearrangement links TRBV30 to TRBJ1-4; D is undetermined. The CDR3 extends over 14 amino acids. Trimming shortened V by 2 bases and J by 6 bases, and 13 bases separated the two germline ends. Germline CDR1 GTSNPN, CDR2 SVGIG (reference sequence). In nucleotides, the CDR3 is TGTGCCTGGAGTCCCGGGAGTTCAGATGAAAAACTGTTTTTT. This gives the protein CAWSPGSSDEKLFF.